This T cell receptor beta chain was observed in a study of cytomegalovirus exposure and HLA in healthy donors. Whole-study results and caveats: Some highly shared sequence variants likely arose as a pipeline artifact. Later analysis revealed greater clonal expansion in HLA-associated TCR beta chains than in equally common others. In an earlier analysis, most TCR beta V segments were productive about 90% or about 30% of the time. What a later analysis showed was that several of the most significant clusters appeared linked to common viral pathogens.

PCR was performed using 60 Vbeta and 13 Jbeta primers. Method: immunoSEQ multiplex PCR; TCRdb's copy keeps in-frame clones and lacks some. This repertoire shows 110,000 to 150,000 clones, roughly four fifths found once; its top ten account for over 1%. For this clone: The antigen remains undetermined.

The CDR3 consists of 15 residues. Germline trimming cut 1 base from V and 8 bases from J; bases unmatched to any gene: 6. Germline V gene lookup returns CDR1 MNHEY and CDR2 SVGAGI. This clonotype originated in a woman aged 40 to 55 in good health and CMV-seronegative. Sequencing input: PBMCs. V gene TRBV6-5 combines with J gene TRBJ2-3, with TRBD1 matching over 10 bases. The CDR3 DNA reads as TGTGCCAGCAGTTACTTTAGACAGGGGGCTGGTACGCAGTATTTT. Translation gives CASSYFRQGAGTQYF.